This TCR beta chain was captured in a study of blood T cell repertoires in COVID-19. At the level of the study: COVID-19 samples from acute and convalescent phases originated in the United States, Italy and Spain. Nucleic acid was either cDNA or gDNA, and it came from T cells, B-cell-depleted T cells, or PBMCs.

Germline values: CDR1 SGHDT, CDR2 YYEEEE. The CDR3 has 15 residues. The V gene lost 4 bases and the J gene lost 0 bases, with 13 bases spanning the gap. In the original analysis: Using reference gene primer amplification, nucleated cell counts were estimated. Generated by immunoSEQ multiplex PCR, the TCRdb table keeps only in-frame clones and is missing some. V, J and clone size are those of that table, while D and trimming were read from the DNA. Of roughly 27,000 clones in the sample, around 90% are singletons; the top ten hold under 2%. V gene TRBV5-6 combines with J gene TRBJ1-1; no definite D call. Source material: peripheral blood. The receptor was isolated from an older woman with active COVID-19. In nucleotides, the CDR3 is TGTGCCAGCAGCACCTTCGGCCGGGTGAACACTGAAGCTTTCTTT. This encodes CASSTFGRVNTEAFF.